The rows below give T cell receptor beta chains drawn from one sample of a study of CD8 T cells in ankylosing spondylitis. TCRdb re-called the 5' RACE reads with MiXCR, one entry per CDR3 protein. The data contain more than 300,000 distinct CDR3 sequences, around 8% of them seen just once; the ten biggest clones take up about 14%. Input material: blood, either unsorted or a sorted T cell fraction (not recorded which). All receptors derive from a male donor with ankylosing spondylitis. The CDR3 runs from the conserved cysteine through the conserved F or W. The D gene is left open where the match is weak. Some rows have no size entry. The others give once, few or many, or a class for an expanded clone.

>TRBJ2-3|TRBV28|TRBD2|few
TGTGCCTCAACAGCGGGAGAGGTTGTCACAGATACGCAGTATTTT
CASTAGEVVTDTQYF
>TRBJ2-1|TRBV4-2|TRBD2|few
TGTGCCAGCAGGGATACTAGCGGGAGGGCCTTCAATGAGCAGTTCTTC
CASRDTSGRAFNEQFF
>TRBJ2-2|TRBV5-1|-|many
TGCGCCAGCAGTCTTATTACAGGCAACACCGGGGAGCTGTTTTTT
CASSLITGNTGELFF
>TRBJ2-1|TRBV20-1|-|many
TGCAGTGCCGAACCCCGGGTCTCCTTGGGTTACAATGAGCAGTTCTTC
CSAEPRVSLGYNEQFF
>TRBJ1-1|TRBV30|TRBD1|-
TGTGCCTGGGCGGGACAGCTAAACACTGAAGCTTTCTTT
CAWAGQLNTEAFF
>TRBJ2-3|TRBV12-3/TRBV12-4|TRBD2|-
TGTGCCAGCAGCCCCCCCAGGTCCGCGGGAGTCACAGATACGCAGTATTTT
CASSPPRSAGVTDTQYF
>TRBJ1-2|TRBV25-1|-|-
TGTGCCAGCAGTGAAAGGGGGGGCTATGGCTACACCTTC
CASSERGGYGYTF
>TRBJ1-5|TRBV29-1|TRBD1|-
TGCAGCGTTCTTACAGGGGGAGGGAGTAATCAGCCCCAGCATTTT
CSVLTGGGSNQPQHF
>TRBJ1-5|TRBV25-1|-|many
TGTGCCAGCAGACAGGGCTCGGATCAGCCCCAGCATTTT
CASRQGSDQPQHF
>TRBJ1-3|TRBV11-2|-|many
TGTGCCAGCAGCTTAGCCGGGATCGGAAACACCATATATTTT
CASSLAGIGNTIYF
>TRBJ1-2|TRBV12-3/TRBV12-4|-|-
TGTGCCAGCAGTTTATCTCCAGTTAACTATGGCTACACCTTC
CASSLSPVNYGYTF
>TRBJ2-7|TRBV5-1|TRBD2|-
TGCGCCAGCAGCCGAAGCGGGGAGACTAGAGAGCAGTACTTC
CASSRSGETREQYF
>TRBJ1-4|TRBV7-2|TRBD1|few
TGTGCCAGCAGCTCGAGACAGGGGGCAACTAATGAAAAACTGTTTTTT
CASSSRQGATNEKLFF
>TRBJ2-3|TRBV7-2|-|few
TGTGCCAGCAAAGCGGCCGCGGCAGATACGCAGTATTTT
CASKAAAADTQYF
>TRBJ2-1|TRBV4-2|-|few
TGTGCCAGCAGCCAAAAAAATGAGCAGTTCTTC
CASSQKNEQFF
>TRBJ1-5|TRBV6-7|-|-
TGTGCCAGCAGTTACTCGAGGGGTCAAAGTAGCAATCAGCCCCAGCATTTT
CASSYSRGQSSNQPQHF
>TRBJ2-1|TRBV6-2/TRBV6-3|-|-
TGTGCCAGCCACGGCCAAAGCTCCTACAATGAGCAGTTCTTC
CASHGQSSYNEQFF
>TRBJ2-2|TRBV4-2|-|-
TGTGCCACGACAGGGAGGGAAGGTCGGACCGGGGAGCTGTTTTTT
CATTGREGRTGELFF
>TRBJ2-5|TRBV5-1|TRBD1|-
TGCGCCAGCAGACGGACAGGCGACACTGAAGAGACCCAGTACTTC
CASRRTGDTEETQYF